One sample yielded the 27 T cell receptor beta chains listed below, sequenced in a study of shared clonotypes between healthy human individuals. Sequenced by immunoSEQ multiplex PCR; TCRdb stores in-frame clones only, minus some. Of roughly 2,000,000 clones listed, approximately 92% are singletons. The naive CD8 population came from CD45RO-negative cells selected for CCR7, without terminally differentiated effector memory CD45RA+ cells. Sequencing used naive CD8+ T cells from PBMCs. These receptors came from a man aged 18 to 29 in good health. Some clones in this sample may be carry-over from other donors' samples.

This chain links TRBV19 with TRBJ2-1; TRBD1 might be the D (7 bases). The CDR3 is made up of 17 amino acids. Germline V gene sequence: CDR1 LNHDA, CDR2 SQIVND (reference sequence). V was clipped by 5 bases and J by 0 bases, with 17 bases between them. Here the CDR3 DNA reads TGTGCCAGTAGTTCGGCGGGACAGCAGCCCTCCTACAATGAGCAGTTCTTC. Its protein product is CASSSAGQQPSYNEQFF.

The chain's CDR3 is CASSLVPGLAGGPEETQYF. CDR3 coding DNA: TGTGCCAGCAGCTTAGTGCCGGGACTAGCGGGAGGGCCTGAGGAGACCCAGTACTTC. This chain joins TRBV7-2 and TRBJ2-5, with TRBD2 matching 16 bases. J lost 5 bases, V lost 1 base, and 10 bases had no gene match. Per the germline V gene, CDR1 is SGHTA and CDR2 is FQGNSA. The CDR3 extends over 19 amino acids.

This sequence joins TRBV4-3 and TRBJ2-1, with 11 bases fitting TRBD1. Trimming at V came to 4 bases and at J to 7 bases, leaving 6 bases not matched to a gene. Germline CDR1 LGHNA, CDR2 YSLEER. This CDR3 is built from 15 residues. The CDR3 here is CASSPDRGLGNEQFF. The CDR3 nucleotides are TGCGCCAGCAGCCCGGACAGGGGGCTCGGTAATGAGCAGTTCTTC.

DNA of the CDR3: TGCAGCGTTGAGGAGGGGATTAGAGCTGAAGCTTTCTTT. The encoded protein is CSVEEGIRAEAFF. This sequence joins TRBV29-1 and TRBJ1-1; D is perhaps TRBD1 (5 bases). The CDR3 is 13 amino acids. V lost 3 bases, J lost 6 bases, and 14 bases lay in between. CDR1 is SQVTM and CDR2 is ANQGSEA in the germline V gene.

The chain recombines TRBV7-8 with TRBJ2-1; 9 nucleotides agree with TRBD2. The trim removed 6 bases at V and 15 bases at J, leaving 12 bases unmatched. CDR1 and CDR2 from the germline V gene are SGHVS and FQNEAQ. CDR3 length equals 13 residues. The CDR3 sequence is CASRQLSGSDPFF. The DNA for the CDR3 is TGTGCCAGCAGACAACTTAGCGGGAGTGATCCGTTCTTC.

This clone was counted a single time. The chain's CDR3 is CASSDDSGTQETQYF. In DNA, the CDR3 is TGTGCCAGCAGCGACGATAGCGGGACACAAGAGACCCAGTACTTC. The rearrangement links TRBV9 to TRBJ2-5; the match to TRBD2 covers 8 bases. The CDR3 is 15 amino acids. V dropped 3 bases and J dropped 2; count of bases not matched to a gene: 6. CDR1 and CDR2 (germline): SGDLS, YYNGEE.

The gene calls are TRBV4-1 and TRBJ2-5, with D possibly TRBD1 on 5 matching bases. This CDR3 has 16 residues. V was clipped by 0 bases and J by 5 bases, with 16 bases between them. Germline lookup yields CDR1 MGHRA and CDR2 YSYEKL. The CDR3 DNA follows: TGCGCCAGCAGCCAAGATGTTAGGCAGGGCGTCGAGACCCAGTACTTC. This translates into CASSQDVRQGVETQYF.

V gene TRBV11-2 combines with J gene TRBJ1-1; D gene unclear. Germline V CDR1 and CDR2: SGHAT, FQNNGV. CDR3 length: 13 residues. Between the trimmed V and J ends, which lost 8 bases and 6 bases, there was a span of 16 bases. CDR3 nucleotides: TGTGCCAGCGGATACCCCGCTCGGGCTGAAGCTTTCTTT. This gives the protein CASGYPARAEAFF. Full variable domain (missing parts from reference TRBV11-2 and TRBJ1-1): EAGVAQSPRYKIIEKRQSVAFWCNPISGHATLYWYQQILGQGPKLLIQFQNNGVVDDSQLPKDRFSAERLKGVDSTLKIQPAKLEDSAVYLCASGYPARAEAFFGQGTRLTVV.

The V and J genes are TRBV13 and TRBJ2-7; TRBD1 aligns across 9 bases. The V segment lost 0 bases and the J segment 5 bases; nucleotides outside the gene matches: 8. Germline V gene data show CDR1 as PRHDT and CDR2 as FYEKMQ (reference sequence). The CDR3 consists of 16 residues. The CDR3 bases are TGTGCCAGCAGCTTAGGCCGGGGGACAGGGATCGACGAGCAGTACTTC. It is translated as CASSLGRGTGIDEQYF.

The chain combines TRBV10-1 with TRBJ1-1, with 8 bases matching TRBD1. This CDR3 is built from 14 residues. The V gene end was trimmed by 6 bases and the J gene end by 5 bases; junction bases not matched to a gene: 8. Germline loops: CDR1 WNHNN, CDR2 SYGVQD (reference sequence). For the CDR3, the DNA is TGCGCCAGCAGCCCGGACAGGGTTGGGACTGAAGCTTTCTTT. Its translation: CASSPDRVGTEAFF.

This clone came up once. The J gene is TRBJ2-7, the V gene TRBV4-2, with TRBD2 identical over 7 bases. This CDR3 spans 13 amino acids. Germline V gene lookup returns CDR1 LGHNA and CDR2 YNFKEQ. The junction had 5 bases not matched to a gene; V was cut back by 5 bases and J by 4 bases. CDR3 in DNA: TGTGCCAGCAGCGTTCTAGCGGAATACGAGCAGTACTTC. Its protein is CASSVLAEYEQYF.

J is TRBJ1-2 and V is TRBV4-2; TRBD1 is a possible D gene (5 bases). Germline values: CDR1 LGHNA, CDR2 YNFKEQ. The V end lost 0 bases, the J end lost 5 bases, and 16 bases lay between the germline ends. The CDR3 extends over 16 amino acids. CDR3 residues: CASSQEGGSEDYGYTF. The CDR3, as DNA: TGTGCCAGCAGCCAAGAGGGGGGGAGTGAAGATTATGGCTACACCTTC.

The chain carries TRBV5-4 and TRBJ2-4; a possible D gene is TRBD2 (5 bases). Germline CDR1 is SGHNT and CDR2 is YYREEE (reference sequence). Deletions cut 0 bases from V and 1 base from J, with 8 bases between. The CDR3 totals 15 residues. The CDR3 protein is CASSLGVAAKNIQYF. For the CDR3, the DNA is TGTGCCAGCAGCTTGGGGGTAGCGGCCAAAAACATTCAGTACTTC.

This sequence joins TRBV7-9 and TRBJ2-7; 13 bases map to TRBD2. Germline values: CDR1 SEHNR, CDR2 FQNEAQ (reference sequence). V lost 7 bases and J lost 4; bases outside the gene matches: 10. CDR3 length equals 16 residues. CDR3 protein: CASKTAGTSGKYEQYF. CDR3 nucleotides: TGTGCCAGCAAAACGGCCGGGACTAGCGGGAAGTACGAGCAGTACTTC.

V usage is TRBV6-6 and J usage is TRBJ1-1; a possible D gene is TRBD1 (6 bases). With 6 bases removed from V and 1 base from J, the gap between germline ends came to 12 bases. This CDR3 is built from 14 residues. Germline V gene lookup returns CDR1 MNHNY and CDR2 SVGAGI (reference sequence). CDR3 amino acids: CASSQAGANTEAFF. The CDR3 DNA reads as TGTGCCAGCAGCCAGGCGGGGGCGAACACTGAAGCTTTCTTT.

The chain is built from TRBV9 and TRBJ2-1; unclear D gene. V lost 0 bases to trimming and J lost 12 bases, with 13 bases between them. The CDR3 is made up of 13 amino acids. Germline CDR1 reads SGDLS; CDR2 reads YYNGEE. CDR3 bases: TGTGCCAGCAGCGTAGGTGGCCGTTCGGGGCAGTTCTTC. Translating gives CASSVGGRSGQFF.

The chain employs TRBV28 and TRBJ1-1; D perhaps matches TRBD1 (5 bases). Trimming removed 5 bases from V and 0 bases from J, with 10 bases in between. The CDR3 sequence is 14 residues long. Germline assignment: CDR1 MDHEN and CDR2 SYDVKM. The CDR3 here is CASSEGIMNTEAFF. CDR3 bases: TGTGCCAGCAGTGAGGGGATCATGAACACTGAAGCTTTCTTT.

This chain's CDR3 is CASRMTGGQPQHF. As DNA, the CDR3 is TGTGCCAGCAGAATGACAGGGGGCCAGCCCCAGCATTTT. The chain joins TRBV28 to TRBJ1-5; the match to TRBD1 covers 10 bases. CDR1 and CDR2 from the germline V gene are MDHEN and SYDVKM. CDR3 length: 13 residues. Trimming cost V 6 bases and J 7 bases; bases outside gene matches: 3.

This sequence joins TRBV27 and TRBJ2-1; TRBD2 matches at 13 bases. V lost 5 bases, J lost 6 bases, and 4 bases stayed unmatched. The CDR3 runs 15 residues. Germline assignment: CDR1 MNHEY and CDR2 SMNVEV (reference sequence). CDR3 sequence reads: CASSLLAGGINEQFF. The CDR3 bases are TGTGCCAGCAGTCTACTAGCGGGAGGGATCAATGAGCAGTTCTTC.

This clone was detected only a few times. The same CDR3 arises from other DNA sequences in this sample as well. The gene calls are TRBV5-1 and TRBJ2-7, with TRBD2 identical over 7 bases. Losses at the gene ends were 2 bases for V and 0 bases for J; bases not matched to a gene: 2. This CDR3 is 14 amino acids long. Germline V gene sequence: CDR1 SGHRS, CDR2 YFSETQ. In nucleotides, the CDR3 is TGCGCCAGCAGCTTAGCGGGGAACTCCTACGAGCAGTACTTC. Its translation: CASSLAGNSYEQYF.

The CDR3 loop is CASSGEGHSYEQYF. The CDR3 DNA is TGCGCCAGCAGCGGAGAGGGACATTCCTACGAGCAGTACTTC. This chain connects TRBV5-1 to TRBJ2-7; maybe TRBD1 (6 bases). Trimming removed 4 bases from V and 1 base from J, with 12 bases in between. Per germline, CDR1 SGHRS and CDR2 YFSETQ. The CDR3 length is 14 residues.

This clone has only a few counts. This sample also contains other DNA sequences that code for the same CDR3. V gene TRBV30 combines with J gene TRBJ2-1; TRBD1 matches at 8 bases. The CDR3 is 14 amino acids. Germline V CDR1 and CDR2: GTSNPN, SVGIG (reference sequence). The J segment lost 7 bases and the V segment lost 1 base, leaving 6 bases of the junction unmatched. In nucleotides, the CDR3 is TGTGCCTGGAGTGCCGGACAGGGTCGGAATGAGCAGTTCTTC. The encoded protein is CAWSAGQGRNEQFF.

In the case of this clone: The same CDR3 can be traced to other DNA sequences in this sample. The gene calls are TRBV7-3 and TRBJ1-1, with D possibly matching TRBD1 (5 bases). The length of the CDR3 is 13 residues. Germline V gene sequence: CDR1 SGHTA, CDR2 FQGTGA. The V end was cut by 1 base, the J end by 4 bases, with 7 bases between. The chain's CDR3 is CASSLIGGTEAFF. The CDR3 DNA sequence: TGTGCCAGCAGCTTAATCGGGGGCACTGAAGCTTTCTTT.

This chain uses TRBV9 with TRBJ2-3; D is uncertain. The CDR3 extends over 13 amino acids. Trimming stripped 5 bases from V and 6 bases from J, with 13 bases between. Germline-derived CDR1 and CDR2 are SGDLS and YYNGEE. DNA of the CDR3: TGTGCCAGCAGACCCCCACCCGCGGATACGCAGTATTTT. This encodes CASRPPPADTQYF.

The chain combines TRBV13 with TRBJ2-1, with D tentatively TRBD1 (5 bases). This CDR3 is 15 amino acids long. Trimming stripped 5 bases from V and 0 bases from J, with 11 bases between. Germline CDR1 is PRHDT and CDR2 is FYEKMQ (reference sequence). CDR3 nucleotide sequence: TGTGCCAGCAGCACCCCAGGGTTCTCCTACAATGAGCAGTTCTTC. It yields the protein CASSTPGFSYNEQFF.

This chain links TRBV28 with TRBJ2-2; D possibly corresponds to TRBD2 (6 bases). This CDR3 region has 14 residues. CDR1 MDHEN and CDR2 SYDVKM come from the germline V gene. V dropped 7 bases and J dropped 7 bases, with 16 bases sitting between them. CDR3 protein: CASNPMIGGGELFF. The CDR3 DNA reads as TGTGCCAGCAACCCAATGATCGGGGGCGGGGAGCTGTTTTTT. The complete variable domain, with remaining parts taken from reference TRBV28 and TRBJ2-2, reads DVKVTQSSRYLVKRTGEKVFLECVQDMDHENMFWYRQDPGLGLRLIYFSYDVKMKEKGDIPEGYSVSREKKERFSLILESASTNQTSMYLCASNPMIGGGELFFGEGSRLTVL.

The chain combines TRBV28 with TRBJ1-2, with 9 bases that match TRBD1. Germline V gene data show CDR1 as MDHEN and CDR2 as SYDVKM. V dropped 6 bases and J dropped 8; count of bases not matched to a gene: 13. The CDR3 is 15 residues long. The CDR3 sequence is CASRPYRGRAGGYTF. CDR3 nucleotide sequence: TGTGCCAGCAGACCCTACAGGGGGCGCGCGGGGGGCTACACCTTC.